This paragraph reports one T cell receptor (beta chain). The junction had 9 bases not matched to a gene; V was cut back by 4 bases and J by 2 bases. The CDR3 loop spans 16 amino acids. CDR1 is SGHRS, CDR2 YFSETQ, per germline. The data stem from a study of OX40 agonist ivuxolimab in advanced cancers. The table came from immunoSEQ multiplex PCR; TCRdb's copy has only in-frame clones and leaves some out. The sample consists of about 63,000 clones, 91% of them appearing once. The material was CD4+ or CD8+ T cells sorted from blood, obtained in a trial of the OX40 agonist ivuxolimab. This clonotype was obtained from an adult with an advanced solid tumor such as melanoma, head and neck, liver or kidney cancer. J is TRBJ1-3 and V is TRBV5-1; TRBD1 matches 7 bases. CDR3 in DNA: TGCGCCAGCAGCACCGGACAGGCTTTACCTGGAAACACCATATATTTT. It translates to CASSTGQALPGNTIYF.